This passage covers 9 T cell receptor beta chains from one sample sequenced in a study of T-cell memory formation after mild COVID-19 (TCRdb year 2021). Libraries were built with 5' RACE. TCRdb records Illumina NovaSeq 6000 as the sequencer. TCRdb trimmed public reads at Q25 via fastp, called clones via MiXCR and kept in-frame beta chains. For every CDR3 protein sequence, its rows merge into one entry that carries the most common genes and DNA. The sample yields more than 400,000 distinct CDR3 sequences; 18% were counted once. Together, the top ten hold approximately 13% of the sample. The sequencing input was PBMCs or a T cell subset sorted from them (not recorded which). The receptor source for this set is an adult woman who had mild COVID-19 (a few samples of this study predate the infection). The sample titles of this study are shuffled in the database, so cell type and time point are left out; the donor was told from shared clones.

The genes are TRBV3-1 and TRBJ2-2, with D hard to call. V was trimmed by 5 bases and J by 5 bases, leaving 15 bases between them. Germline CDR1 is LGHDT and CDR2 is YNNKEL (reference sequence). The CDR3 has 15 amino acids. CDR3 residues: CASSFGSRETGELFF. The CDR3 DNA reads TGTGCCAGCAGCTTCGGGTCCCGAGAAACCGGGGAGCTGTTTTTT.

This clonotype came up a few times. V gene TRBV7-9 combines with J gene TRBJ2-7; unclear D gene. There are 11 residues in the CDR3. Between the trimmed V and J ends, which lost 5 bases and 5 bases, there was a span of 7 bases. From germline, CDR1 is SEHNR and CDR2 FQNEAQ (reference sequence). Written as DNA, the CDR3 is TGTGCCAGCAGCGTTCGGGACGAGCAGTACTTC. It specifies CASSVRDEQYF.

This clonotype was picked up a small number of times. CDR3 sequence reads: CASSQDISRGPDTQYF. In DNA form, the CDR3 reads TGTGCCAGCAGCCAAGACATTAGTCGCGGGCCAGATACGCAGTATTTT. The chain has TRBV4-2 and TRBJ2-3, with D possibly being TRBD2 (5 bases). V was pared by 0 bases and J by 4 bases, with 14 bases between. CDR1 and CDR2 (germline): LGHNA, YNFKEQ. The CDR3 is 16 amino acids.

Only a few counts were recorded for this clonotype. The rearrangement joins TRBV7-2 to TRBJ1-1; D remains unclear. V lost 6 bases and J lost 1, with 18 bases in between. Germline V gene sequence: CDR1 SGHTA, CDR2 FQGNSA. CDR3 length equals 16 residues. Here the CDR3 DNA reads TGTGCCAGCAGTCCTACCCGGGAGGGCCCGAACACTGAAGCTTTCTTT. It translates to CASSPTREGPNTEAFF.

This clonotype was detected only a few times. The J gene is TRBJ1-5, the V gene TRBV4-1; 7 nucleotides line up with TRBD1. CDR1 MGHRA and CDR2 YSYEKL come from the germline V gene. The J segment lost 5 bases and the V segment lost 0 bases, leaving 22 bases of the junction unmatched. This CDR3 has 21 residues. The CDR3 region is CASSQERGGDRSSQGDQPQHF. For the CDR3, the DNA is TGCGCCAGCAGCCAAGAAAGAGGAGGGGACAGAAGTAGCCAGGGGGATCAGCCCCAGCATTTT.

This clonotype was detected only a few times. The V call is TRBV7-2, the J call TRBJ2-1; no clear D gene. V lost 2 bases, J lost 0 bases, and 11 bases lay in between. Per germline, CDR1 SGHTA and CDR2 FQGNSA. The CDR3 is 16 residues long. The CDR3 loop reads CASSLWQDVSYNEQFF. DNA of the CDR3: TGTGCCAGCAGCTTATGGCAGGACGTCTCCTACAATGAGCAGTTCTTC.

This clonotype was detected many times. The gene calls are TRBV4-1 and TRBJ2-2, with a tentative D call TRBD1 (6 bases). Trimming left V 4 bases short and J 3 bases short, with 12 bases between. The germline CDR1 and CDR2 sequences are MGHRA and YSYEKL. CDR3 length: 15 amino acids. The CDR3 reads CASSRQVGDTGELFF. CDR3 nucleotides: TGCGCCAGCAGCCGACAGGTGGGGGACACCGGGGAGCTGTTTTTT.

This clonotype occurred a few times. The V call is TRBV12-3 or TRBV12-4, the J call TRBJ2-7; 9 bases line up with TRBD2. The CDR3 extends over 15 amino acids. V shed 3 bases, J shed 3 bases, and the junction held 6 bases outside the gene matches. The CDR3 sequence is CASSFTPSGIYEQYF. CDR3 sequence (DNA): TGTGCCAGCAGTTTTACACCTAGCGGGATCTACGAGCAGTACTTC.

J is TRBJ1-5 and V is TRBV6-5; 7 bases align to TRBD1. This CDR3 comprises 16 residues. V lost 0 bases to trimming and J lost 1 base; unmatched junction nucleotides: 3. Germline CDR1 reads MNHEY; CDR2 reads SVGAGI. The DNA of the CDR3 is TGTGCCAGCAGTTACTCGGCAGGGGGGAGCAATCAGCCCCAGCATTTT. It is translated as CASSYSAGGSNQPQHF.